This T cell receptor (beta chain) was retrieved from a study of blood T cells in healthy people across ages. Regarding the study as a whole: Nothing was known about donor CMV status, and this possibly confounded expanded clonotype changes.

Then a second PCR, running roughly 7 to 11 cycles, was carried out with a sample-barcoded 5' primer and a J-beta primer mix. TCRdb used MiXCR to reprocess the 5' RACE reads, holding one entry per CDR3 protein. The sample gives hundreds of thousands of distinct CDR3 sequences, roughly 32% of which show up once; 15% is in the top ten. This clonotype came up a few times. Its target is unknown. A much larger clone differs by one base, so this may be a read error. V was pared by 3 bases and J by 11 bases, with 22 bases between. CDR3 size: 14 residues. Per the germline V gene, CDR1 is DFQATT and CDR2 is SNEGSKA (reference sequence).

The source of this sequence is a woman aged 80 or over in good health. V usage is TRBV20-1 and J usage is TRBJ2-5, with D uncertain. Sequenced material: blood. The CDR3 region has the DNA TGCAGTGCTAGGGACCCGGGTTCCCTCAATGAGCAGTACTTC. It encodes CSARDPGSLNEQYF.